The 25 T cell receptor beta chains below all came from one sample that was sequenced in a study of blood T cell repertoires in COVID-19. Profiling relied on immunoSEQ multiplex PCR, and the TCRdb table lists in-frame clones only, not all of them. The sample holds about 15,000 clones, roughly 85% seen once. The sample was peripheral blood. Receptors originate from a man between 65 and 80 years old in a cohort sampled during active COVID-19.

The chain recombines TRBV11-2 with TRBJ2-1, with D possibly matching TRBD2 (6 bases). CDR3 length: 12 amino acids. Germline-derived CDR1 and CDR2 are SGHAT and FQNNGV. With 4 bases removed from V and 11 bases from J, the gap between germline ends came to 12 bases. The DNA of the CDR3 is TGTGCCAGCAGCTCGGCCGGGGGAAAGCAGTTCTTC. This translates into CASSSAGGKQFF. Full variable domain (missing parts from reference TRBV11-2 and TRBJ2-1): EAGVAQSPRYKIIEKRQSVAFWCNPISGHATLYWYQQILGQGPKLLIQFQNNGVVDDSQLPKDRFSAERLKGVDSTLKIQPAKLEDSAVYLCASSSAGGKQFFGPGTRLTVL.

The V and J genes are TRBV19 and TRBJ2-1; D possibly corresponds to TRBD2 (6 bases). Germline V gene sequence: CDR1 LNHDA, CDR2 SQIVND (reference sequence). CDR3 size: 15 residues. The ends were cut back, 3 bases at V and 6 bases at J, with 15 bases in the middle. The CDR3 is CASSISGSSPNEQFF. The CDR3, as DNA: TGTGCCAGTAGTATCAGCGGGTCATCCCCCAATGAGCAGTTCTTC.

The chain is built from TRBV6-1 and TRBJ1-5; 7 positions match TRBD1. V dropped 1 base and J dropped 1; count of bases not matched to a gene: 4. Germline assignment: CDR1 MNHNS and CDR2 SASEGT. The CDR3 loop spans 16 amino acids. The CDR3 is CASSEGQGQSNQPQHF. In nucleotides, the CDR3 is TGTGCCAGCAGTGAAGGACAGGGCCAAAGCAATCAGCCCCAGCATTTT.

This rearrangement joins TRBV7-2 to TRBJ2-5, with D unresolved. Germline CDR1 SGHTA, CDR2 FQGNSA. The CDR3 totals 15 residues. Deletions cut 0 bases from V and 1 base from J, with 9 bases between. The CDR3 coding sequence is TGTGCCAGCAGCTTAGCGCGCGGATTCCAAGAGACCCAGTACTTC. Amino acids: CASSLARGFQETQYF.

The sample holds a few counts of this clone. Here the CDR3 DNA reads TGTGCCAGCAGCCCACAGGGGTATCGGGAAGAGACCCAGTACTTC. Translation: CASSPQGYREETQYF. This rearrangement joins TRBV11-1 to TRBJ2-5; 7 nucleotides line up with TRBD1. The CDR3 totals 15 residues. Per the germline V gene, CDR1 is SGHAT and CDR2 is FQDESV (reference sequence). Trimming removed 5 bases from V and 3 bases from J; junction bases left unmatched: 9.

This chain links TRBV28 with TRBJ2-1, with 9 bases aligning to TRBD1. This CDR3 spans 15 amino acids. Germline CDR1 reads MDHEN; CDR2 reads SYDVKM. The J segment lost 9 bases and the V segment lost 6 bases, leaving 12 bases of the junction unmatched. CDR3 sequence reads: CASRTPGQGEGEQFF. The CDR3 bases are TGTGCCAGCAGGACCCCGGGACAGGGAGAGGGTGAGCAGTTCTTC. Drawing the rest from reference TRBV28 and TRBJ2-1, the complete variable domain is DVKVTQSSRYLVKRTGEKVFLECVQDMDHENMFWYRQDPGLGLRLIYFSYDVKMKEKGDIPEGYSVSREKKERFSLILESASTNQTSMYLCASRTPGQGEGEQFFGPGTRLTVL.

CDR3 region: CASNRQGAAAKREQFF. In nucleotides, the CDR3 is TGTGCCAGCAACCGACAGGGGGCGGCGGCTAAGCGTGAGCAGTTCTTC. This chain uses TRBV5-4 with TRBJ2-1, with TRBD1 matching over 10 bases. CDR3 length equals 16 residues. J lost 9 bases, V lost 6 bases, and 15 bases had no gene match. The germline V gene has CDR1 SGHNT and CDR2 YYREEE (reference sequence).

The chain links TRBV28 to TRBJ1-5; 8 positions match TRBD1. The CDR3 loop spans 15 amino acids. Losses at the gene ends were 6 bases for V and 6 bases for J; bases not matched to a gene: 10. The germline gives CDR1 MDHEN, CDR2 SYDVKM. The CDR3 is CASRGQAGPAQPQHF. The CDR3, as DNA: TGTGCCAGCAGGGGACAGGCAGGGCCGGCTCAGCCCCAGCATTTT.

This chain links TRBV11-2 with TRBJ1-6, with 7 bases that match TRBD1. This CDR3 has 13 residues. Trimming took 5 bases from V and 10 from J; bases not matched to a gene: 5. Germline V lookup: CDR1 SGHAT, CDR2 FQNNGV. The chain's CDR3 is CASSAQGWSPLHF. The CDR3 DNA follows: TGTGCCAGCAGCGCACAGGGGTGGTCACCCCTCCACTTT.

This CDR3 reads CASSGGTSGIFRQFF. The CDR3 DNA reads TGTGCCAGCAGTGGGGGGACTAGCGGGATTTTTCGTCAGTTCTTC. This chain links TRBV28 with TRBJ2-1; the match to TRBD2 covers 13 bases. Looked up from germline, CDR1 is MDHEN and CDR2 is SYDVKM. The CDR3 runs to 15 residues. The ends lost 5 bases at V and 13 bases at J; junction bases unmatched: 11.

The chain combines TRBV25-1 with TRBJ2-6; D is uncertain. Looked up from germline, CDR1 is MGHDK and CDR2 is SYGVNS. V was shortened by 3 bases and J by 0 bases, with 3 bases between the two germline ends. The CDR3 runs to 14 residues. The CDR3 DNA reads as TGTGCCAGCAGTGACCGCTCTGGGGCCAACGTCCTGACTTTC. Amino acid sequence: CASSDRSGANVLTF.

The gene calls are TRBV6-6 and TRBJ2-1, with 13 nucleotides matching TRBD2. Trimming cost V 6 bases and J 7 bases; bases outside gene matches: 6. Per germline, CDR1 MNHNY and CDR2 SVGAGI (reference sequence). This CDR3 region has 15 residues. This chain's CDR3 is CASSLPGLAGNEQFF. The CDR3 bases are TGTGCCAGCAGCCTGCCGGGACTAGCGGGGAATGAGCAGTTCTTC.

In DNA form, the CDR3 reads TGCGCCAGCAGCATCGGACAGGGCAACTATGGCTACACCTTC. This sequence encodes CASSIGQGNYGYTF. The gene calls are TRBV4-1 and TRBJ1-2; 8 bases are shared with TRBD1. This CDR3 has 14 amino acids. Looked up from germline, CDR1 is MGHRA and CDR2 is YSYEKL. J was trimmed by 2 bases and V by 5 bases; bases with no gene match: 4.

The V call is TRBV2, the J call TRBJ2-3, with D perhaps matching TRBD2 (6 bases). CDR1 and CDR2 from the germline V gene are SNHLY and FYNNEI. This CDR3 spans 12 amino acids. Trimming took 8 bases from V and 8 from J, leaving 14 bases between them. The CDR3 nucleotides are TGTGCCAGCGCACTAGCTACCGCTACGCAGTATTTT. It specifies CASALATATQYF.

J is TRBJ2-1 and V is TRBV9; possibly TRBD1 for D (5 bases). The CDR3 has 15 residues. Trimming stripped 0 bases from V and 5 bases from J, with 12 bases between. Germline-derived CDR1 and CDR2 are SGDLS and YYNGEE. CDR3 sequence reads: CASSVGQGLHNEQFF. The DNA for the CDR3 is TGTGCCAGCAGCGTAGGGCAGGGTTTACACAATGAGCAGTTCTTC.

The CDR3 DNA reads TGTGCCAGCAGCTTGAGCGGGATCCTGACCAATGAGCAGTTCTTC. This encodes CASSLSGILTNEQFF. The chain links TRBV5-4 to TRBJ2-1, with 7 bases lining up with TRBD2. This CDR3 is 15 amino acids long. V dropped 1 base and J dropped 6; count of bases not matched to a gene: 7. Germline values: CDR1 SGHNT, CDR2 YYREEE (reference sequence).

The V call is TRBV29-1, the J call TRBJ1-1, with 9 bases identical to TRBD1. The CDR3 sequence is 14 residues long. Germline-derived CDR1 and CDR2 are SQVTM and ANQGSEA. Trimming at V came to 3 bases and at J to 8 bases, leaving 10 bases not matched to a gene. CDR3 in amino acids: CSVDRDRAPQEAFF. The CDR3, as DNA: TGCAGCGTTGATCGGGACAGGGCTCCACAGGAAGCTTTCTTT.

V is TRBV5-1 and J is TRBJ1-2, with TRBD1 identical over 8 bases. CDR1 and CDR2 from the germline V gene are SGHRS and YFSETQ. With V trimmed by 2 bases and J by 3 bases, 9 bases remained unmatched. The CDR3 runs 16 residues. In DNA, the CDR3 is TGCGCCAGCAGCTTACCGACAGGGGAAAGCTACTATGGCTACACCTTC. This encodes CASSLPTGESYYGYTF. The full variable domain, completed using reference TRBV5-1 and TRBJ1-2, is KAGVTQTPRYLIKTRGQQVTLSCSPISGHRSVSWYQQTPGQGLQFLFEYFSETQRNKGNFPGRFSGRQFSNSRSEMNVSTLELGDSALYLCASSLPTGESYYGYTFGSGTRLTVV.

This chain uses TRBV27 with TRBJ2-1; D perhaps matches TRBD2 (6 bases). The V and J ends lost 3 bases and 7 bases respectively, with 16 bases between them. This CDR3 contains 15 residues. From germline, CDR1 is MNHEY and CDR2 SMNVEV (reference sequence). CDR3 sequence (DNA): TGTGCCAGCAGTTTTGCGCTAGCTGGGGGGAATGAGCAGTTCTTC. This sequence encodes CASSFALAGGNEQFF.

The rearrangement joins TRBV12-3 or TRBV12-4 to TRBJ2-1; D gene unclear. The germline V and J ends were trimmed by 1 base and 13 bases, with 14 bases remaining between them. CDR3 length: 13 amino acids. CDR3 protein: CASSLEAGTAQFF. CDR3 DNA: TGTGCCAGCAGTTTAGAAGCCGGAACAGCACAGTTCTTC.

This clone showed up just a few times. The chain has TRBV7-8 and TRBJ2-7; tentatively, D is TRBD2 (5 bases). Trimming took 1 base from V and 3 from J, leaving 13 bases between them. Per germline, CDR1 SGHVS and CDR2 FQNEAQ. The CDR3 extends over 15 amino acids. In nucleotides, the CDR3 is TGTGCCAGCAGCTTAGGAGGGAACCGAGGCTACGAGCAGTACTTC. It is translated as CASSLGGNRGYEQYF.

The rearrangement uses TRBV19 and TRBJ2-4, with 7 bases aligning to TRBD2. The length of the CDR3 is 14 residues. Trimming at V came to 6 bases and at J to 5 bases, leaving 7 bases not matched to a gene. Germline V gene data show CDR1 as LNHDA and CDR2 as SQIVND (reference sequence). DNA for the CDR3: TGTGCCAGTAGCCAGACGGGAGGTCAAAACATTCAGTACTTC. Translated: CASSQTGGQNIQYF.

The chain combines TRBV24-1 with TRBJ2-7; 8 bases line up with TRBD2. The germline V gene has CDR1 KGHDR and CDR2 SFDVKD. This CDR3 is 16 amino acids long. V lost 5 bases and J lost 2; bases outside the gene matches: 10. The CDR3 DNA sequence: TGTGCCACCAGTGGGGGGACTAGTTTGGGTCCCTACGAGCAGTACTTC. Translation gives CATSGGTSLGPYEQYF.

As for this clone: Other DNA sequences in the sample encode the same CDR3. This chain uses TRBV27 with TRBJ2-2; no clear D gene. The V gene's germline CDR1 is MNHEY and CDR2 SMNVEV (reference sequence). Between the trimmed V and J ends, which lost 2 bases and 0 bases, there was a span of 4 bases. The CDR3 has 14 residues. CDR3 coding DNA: TGTGCCAGCAGTTTAACGGCGAACACCGGGGAGCTGTTTTTT. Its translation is CASSLTANTGELFF.

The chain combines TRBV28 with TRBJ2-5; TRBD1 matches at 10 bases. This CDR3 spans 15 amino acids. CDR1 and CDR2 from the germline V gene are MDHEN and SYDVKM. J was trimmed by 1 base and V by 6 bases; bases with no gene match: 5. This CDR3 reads CASSRDRGFQETQYF. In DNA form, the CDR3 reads TGTGCCAGCAGCCGGGACAGGGGTTTCCAAGAGACCCAGTACTTC.